A single sample gave rise to the 8 T cell receptor beta chains below, sequenced in a study of OX40 agonist ivuxolimab in advanced cancers. Produced via immunoSEQ multiplex PCR; TCRdb's table is partial and in-frame only. The sample yields about 82,000 clones, around 86% seen once. This sample comprised CD4+ or CD8+ T cells sorted from blood, obtained in a trial of the OX40 agonist ivuxolimab. Source of these receptors: an adult with an advanced solid tumor such as melanoma, head and neck, liver or kidney cancer.

There are a few counts of this clone. The V gene is TRBV19, the J gene TRBJ2-7; the D is unclear. This CDR3 spans 12 amino acids. The germline CDR1 and CDR2 sequences are LNHDA and SQIVND (reference sequence). The V and J ends lost 0 bases and 4 bases respectively, with 4 bases between them. This chain's CDR3 is CASSIDGYEQYF. DNA for the CDR3: TGTGCCAGTAGTATAGACGGTTACGAGCAGTACTTC.

Turning to this clone: The junction departs from the called germline gene at one end, perhaps through a read error. The rearrangement joins TRBV5-1 to TRBJ2-1; 8 bases agree with TRBD1. Looked up from germline, CDR1 is SGHRS and CDR2 is YFSETQ. This CDR3 spans 14 amino acids. The chain's CDR3 is CASTLGQEFDEQFF. The CDR3 bases are TGCGCCAGCACCTTGGGACAGGAGTTCGATGAGCAGTTCTTC.

This chain links TRBV18 with TRBJ2-5; the D gene is possibly TRBD2 (6 bases). The length of the CDR3 is 16 residues. V was trimmed by 2 bases and J by 0 bases, leaving 13 bases between them. Germline lookup yields CDR1 KGHSH and CDR2 LQKENI. CDR3 sequence (DNA): TGTGCCAGCTCACCAAGGACCCGGGGGAACCAAGAGACCCAGTACTTC. It encodes CASSPRTRGNQETQYF.

This clone was seen just once. V usage is TRBV19 and J usage is TRBJ2-7, with D perhaps TRBD2 (5 bases). V was shortened by 9 bases and J by 2 bases, with 20 bases between the two germline ends. Germline V gene lookup returns CDR1 LNHDA and CDR2 SQIVND (reference sequence). This CDR3 has 15 residues. The DNA of the CDR3 is TGTGCCAGCAGCGGACCTTGGCCAAACACCTACGAGCAGTACTTC. Translating gives CASSGPWPNTYEQYF.

V and J are TRBV27 and TRBJ2-1; TRBD2 agrees at 8 bases. Trimming took 6 bases from V and 7 from J; bases not matched to a gene: 11. The V gene's germline CDR1 is MNHEY and CDR2 SMNVEV (reference sequence). CDR3 size: 15 residues. The CDR3 DNA reads TGTGCCAGCAGCTATCTCGGGGGGGGCGCGAATGAGCAGTTCTTC. Amino acids: CASSYLGGGANEQFF.

This clone was seen only once. The chain links TRBV11-1 to TRBJ1-1, with TRBD1 matching 8 bases. Germline lookup yields CDR1 SGHAT and CDR2 FQDESV (reference sequence). The CDR3 consists of 13 residues. Trimming cost V 5 bases and J 6 bases; bases outside gene matches: 5. The DNA for the CDR3 is TGTGCCAGCAGCACCAGACAGGGGTCTGAAGCTTTCTTT. This codes for CASSTRQGSEAFF.

The chain recombines TRBV30 with TRBJ2-7; maybe TRBD2 (7 bases). This CDR3 contains 14 residues. Trimming cost V 7 bases and J 3 bases, with 19 bases left between them. CDR1 is GTSNPN and CDR2 is SVGIG in the germline V gene (reference sequence). The CDR3 sequence is CASTRGGGNYEQYF. The CDR3 DNA sequence: TGTGCCTCGACGAGGGGAGGGGGGAACTACGAGCAGTACTTC.

V gene TRBV12-5 combines with J gene TRBJ1-1; D call uncertain. The germline V gene has CDR1 LGHNT and CDR2 FRNRAP. This CDR3 contains 15 residues. Trimming removed 2 bases from V and 0 bases from J, with 10 bases in between. The CDR3 DNA reads as TGTGCTAGTGGTTTGATCCCGACGGTGAACACTGAAGCTTTCTTT. Encoded protein: CASGLIPTVNTEAFF.